The source of this T cell receptor (beta chain) is a study of blood T cells in healthy people across ages. Findings and limits, study-wide: In older individuals, TCR beta diversity per million T cells was lower, falling roughly linearly with age. The study found more naive CD4+ cells and higher diversity in long-lived than aged donors.

A word on this clonotype: Antigen: not known.

Primed by a sample-barcoded 5' primer and a J-beta primer mix, a second PCR proceeded for about 6 to 12 cycles. MiXCR was run by TCRdb on the 5' RACE reads, yielding one entry per CDR3 protein. The sample shows fewer than 900,000 distinct CDR3 sequences, approximately 49% of them seen only once. The CDR3 is 13 residues long. Germline lookup yields CDR1 SGHAT and CDR2 FQNNGV. Trimming removed 3 bases from V and 8 bases from J, with 13 bases in between. Per-sample PBMC isolation yielded at least 6.5 million cells. Per sample, extraction of total RNA gave at least 6 micrograms in every case. V and J are TRBV11-2 and TRBJ1-1; D might be TRBD1 (6 bases). Source material: blood. This TCR was recovered from a woman aged 60-75 years in good health. CDR3 sequence: CASSFFTGTEAFF. The CDR3 DNA sequence: TGTGCCAGCAGCTTTTTTACCGGGACAGAAGCTTTCTTT. Filled out from reference TRBV11-2 and TRBJ1-1, the complete variable domain reads EAGVAQSPRYKIIEKRQSVAFWCNPISGHATLYWYQQILGQGPKLLIQFQNNGVVDDSQLPKDRFSAERLKGVDSTLKIQPAKLEDSAVYLCASSFFTGTEAFFGQGTRLTVV.